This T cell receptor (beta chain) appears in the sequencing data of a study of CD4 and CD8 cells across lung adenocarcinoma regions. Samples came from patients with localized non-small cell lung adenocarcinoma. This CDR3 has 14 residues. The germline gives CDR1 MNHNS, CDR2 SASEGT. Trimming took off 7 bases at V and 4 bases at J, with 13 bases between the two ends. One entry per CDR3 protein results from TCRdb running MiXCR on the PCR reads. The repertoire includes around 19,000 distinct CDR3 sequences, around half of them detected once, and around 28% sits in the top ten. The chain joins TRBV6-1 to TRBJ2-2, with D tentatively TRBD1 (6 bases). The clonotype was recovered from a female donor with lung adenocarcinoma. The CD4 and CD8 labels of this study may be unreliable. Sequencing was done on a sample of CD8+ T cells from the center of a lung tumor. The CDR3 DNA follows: TGTGCCAGCATCAGGGGCTCGAGCACCGGGGAGCTGTTTTTT. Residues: CASIRGSSTGELFF.